This T cell receptor beta chain was obtained from a study of control samples from healthy donors and cancer patients. Produced via immunoSEQ multiplex PCR; TCRdb's table is partial and in-frame only. The top ten clones hold approximately 0.58% of a sample with more than 95,000 clones, around 92% of them seen once. V lost 4 bases to trimming and J lost 8 bases, with 15 bases between them. This CDR3 is built from 14 residues. Germline V lookup: CDR1 SNHLY, CDR2 FYNNEI. The sequenced sample consisted of PBMCs. The clonotype comes from a man at least 80 years old with head and neck cancer. The V and J genes are TRBV2 and TRBJ2-1; D possibly corresponds to TRBD2 (6 bases). This chain's CDR3 is CASSAFPGVDEQFF. CDR3 nucleotide sequence: TGTGCCAGCAGTGCTTTTCCGGGAGTGGATGAGCAGTTCTTC.